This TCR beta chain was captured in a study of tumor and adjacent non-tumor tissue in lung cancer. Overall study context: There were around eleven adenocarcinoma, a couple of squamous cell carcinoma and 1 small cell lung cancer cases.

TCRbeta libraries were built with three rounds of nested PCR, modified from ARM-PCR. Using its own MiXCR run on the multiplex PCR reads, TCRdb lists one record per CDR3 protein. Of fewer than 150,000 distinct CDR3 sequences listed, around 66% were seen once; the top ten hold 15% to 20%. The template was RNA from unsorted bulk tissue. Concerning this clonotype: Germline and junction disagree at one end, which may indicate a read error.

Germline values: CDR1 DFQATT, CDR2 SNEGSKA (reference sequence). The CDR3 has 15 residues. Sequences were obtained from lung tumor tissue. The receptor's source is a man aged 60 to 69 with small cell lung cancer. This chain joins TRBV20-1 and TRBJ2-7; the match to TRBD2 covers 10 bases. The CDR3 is CSASNGTSVSYELYF. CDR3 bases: TGCAGTGCCTCGAACGGGACTAGCGTCTCCTACGAGCTGTACTTC.